Listed here are 20 T cell receptor beta chains from one sample, sequenced in a study of T-cell memory formation after mild COVID-19. TCRdb redid the calling of the 5' RACE reads with MiXCR, one entry per CDR3 protein. The sample lists 250,000 to 300,000 distinct CDR3 sequences; more than 15% were seen once. Sequences were obtained from PBMCs or a T cell subset sorted from them (not recorded which). The receptors derive from a man between 18 and 29 years old who had mild COVID-19 (a few samples of this study predate the infection). Cell type and time point are not known.

This rearrangement joins TRBV7-9 to TRBJ2-3, with D perhaps given as TRBD1 or TRBD2 (5 bases each). Germline V gene lookup returns CDR1 SEHNR and CDR2 FQNEAQ (reference sequence). The length of the CDR3 is 13 residues. V lost 3 bases and J lost 4, with 8 bases in between. CDR3: CASSFQGPDTQYF. DNA of the CDR3: TGTGCCAGCAGCTTTCAGGGACCAGATACGCAGTATTTT.

This clonotype was detected a few times. The chain joins TRBV7-2 to TRBJ1-5; the D is unclear. Germline CDR1 SGHTA, CDR2 FQGNSA. The CDR3 consists of 14 residues. Trimming took 5 bases from V and 5 from J, leaving 13 bases between them. CDR3 region: CASSLGSLHQPQHF. Here the CDR3 DNA reads TGTGCCAGCAGCCTAGGGAGTTTACATCAGCCCCAGCATTTT.

This rearrangement joins TRBV6-2 or TRBV6-3 to TRBJ1-1; maybe TRBD1 (5 bases). V gave up 0 bases and J gave up 3 bases, with 17 bases separating them. This CDR3 has 17 residues. Germline loops: CDR1 MNHEY, CDR2 SVGEGT. DNA of the CDR3: TGTGCCAGCAGTTACTCGCCTACAGCGACAGACGACACTGAAGCTTTCTTT. This sequence encodes CASSYSPTATDDTEAFF.

This chain connects TRBV2 to TRBJ2-3; the D gene is possibly TRBD2 (6 bases). The CDR3 is made up of 15 amino acids. Trimming stripped 7 bases from V and 4 bases from J, with 18 bases between. Germline V gene lookup returns CDR1 SNHLY and CDR2 FYNNEI. The chain's CDR3 is CASNREAGPPDTQYF. The CDR3 DNA reads as TGTGCCAGCAATCGGGAAGCGGGCCCCCCAGATACGCAGTATTTT.

This clonotype was detected only a few times. The CDR3 sequence: CATQWGRRTDTQYF. In DNA form, the CDR3 reads TGTGCTACCCAATGGGGGCGACGGACAGATACGCAGTATTTT. The rearrangement links TRBV12-3 or TRBV12-4 to TRBJ2-3; TRBD1 might be the D (6 bases). This CDR3 has 14 residues.

The rearrangement uses TRBV5-1 and TRBJ2-6, with D unresolved. The CDR3 contains 14 residues. The germline V gene has CDR1 SGHRS and CDR2 YFSETQ. The ends were cut back, 4 bases at V and 4 bases at J, with 9 bases in the middle. The DNA for the CDR3 is TGCGCCAGCAGCACCAGGCTCGGGGCCAACGTCCTGACTTTC. It codes for CASSTRLGANVLTF.

This clonotype was counted between two and nine times. This chain links TRBV7-2 with TRBJ2-1, with 11 nucleotides matching TRBD2. With 2 bases clipped from V and 6 bases from J, the junction kept 0 bases outside the gene matches. The CDR3 is made up of 14 amino acids. Per germline, CDR1 SGHTA and CDR2 FQGNSA. The CDR3 DNA reads TGTGCCAGCAGCTTAACTAGCGGGGGCAATGAGCAGTTCTTC. Translating gives CASSLTSGGNEQFF.

This clonotype appeared a few times. The chain employs TRBV5-1 and TRBJ2-5; D tentatively reads TRBD1 or TRBD2 (5 bases each). CDR3 size: 14 residues. Looked up from germline, CDR1 is SGHRS and CDR2 is YFSETQ. Trimming took off 3 bases at V and 4 bases at J, with 13 bases between the two ends. The DNA for the CDR3 is TGCGCCAGCAGCTCCTGGGACGGAGGAGAGACCCAGTACTTC. Translation gives CASSSWDGGETQYF.

This chain uses TRBV3-1 with TRBJ1-2; D perhaps matches TRBD1 (5 bases). The CDR3 runs 12 residues. Trimming left V 5 bases short and J 7 bases short, with 11 bases between. Germline CDR1 is LGHDT and CDR2 is YNNKEL (reference sequence). CDR3 sequence reads: CASSSGRLGYTF. In DNA form, the CDR3 reads TGTGCCAGCAGCTCGGGACGGCTTGGCTACACCTTC.

The chain carries TRBV6-2 or TRBV6-3 and TRBJ2-1; 14 bases match TRBD2. V lost 2 bases and J lost 8; bases outside the gene matches: 2. Germline V lookup: CDR1 MNHEY, CDR2 SVGEGT. CDR3 size: 15 residues. CDR3 sequence reads: CASSYGTSGGDEQFF. The CDR3 region has the DNA TGTGCCAGCAGTTACGGGACTAGCGGGGGAGATGAGCAGTTCTTC.

Points on this clonotype: A clone one base away is much larger, so this may be a read error. The chain has TRBV6-4 and TRBJ2-3; 10 bases align to TRBD1. Germline loops: CDR1 MRHNA, CDR2 SNTAGT. The length of the CDR3 is 15 residues. The ends lost 3 bases at V and 1 base at J; junction bases unmatched: 1. CDR3 in amino acids: CASSEGTGGTDTQYF. In nucleotides, the CDR3 is TGTGCCAGCAGTGAGGGGACAGGGGGCACAGATACGCAGTATTTT.

This clonotype was observed a handful of times. The CDR3 spells CASSYSMSITQETQYF. The CDR3 DNA follows: TGTGCCAGCAGTTACTCGATGTCAATTACCCAAGAGACCCAGTACTTC. The rearrangement uses TRBV6-2 or TRBV6-3 and TRBJ2-5; D is uncertain. The germline V gene has CDR1 MNHEY and CDR2 SVGEGT. V lost 0 bases to trimming and J lost 1 base, with 12 bases between them. This CDR3 comprises 16 residues.

This clonotype was seen more than once but under ten times. The V call is TRBV5-6, the J call TRBJ2-3; tentative D call: TRBD2 (6 bases). V lost 1 base, J lost 0 bases, and 15 bases lay in between. CDR3 length: 17 amino acids. Germline V lookup: CDR1 SGHDT, CDR2 YYEEEE. The CDR3 DNA sequence: TGTGCCAGCAGCTTGACTCAAACGGGGACTAGCACAGATACGCAGTATTTT. Amino acids: CASSLTQTGTSTDTQYF.

The chain uses TRBV7-2 and TRBJ2-3; 8 bases match TRBD2. The CDR3 spans 17 residues. The J segment lost 0 bases and the V segment lost 4 bases, leaving 9 bases of the junction unmatched. CDR1 is SGHTA and CDR2 is FQGNSA in the germline V gene. Here the CDR3 reads CASSSRTSLPSTDTQYF. The CDR3, as DNA: TGTGCCAGCAGCTCGAGGACTAGCTTACCTAGCACAGATACGCAGTATTTT.

The table lists this clonotype with a few counts. The chain links TRBV24-1 to TRBJ2-1; 11 bases fit TRBD2. The germline V gene encodes CDR1 KGHDR and CDR2 SFDVKD. Trimming at V came to 3 bases and at J to 1 base, leaving 4 bases not matched to a gene. The CDR3 loop spans 17 amino acids. CDR3 sequence (DNA): TGTGCCACCAGTGATCCCAGGACTAGCGGGTCCTACAATGAGCAGTTCTTC. This sequence encodes CATSDPRTSGSYNEQFF.

The sample holds a few counts of this clonotype. This chain joins TRBV4-3 and TRBJ1-5, with D uncertain. CDR3 length equals 13 residues. V was shortened by 2 bases and J by 4 bases, with 6 bases between the two germline ends. CDR1 is LGHNA, CDR2 YSLEER, per germline. CDR3 amino acids: CASSQILNQPQHF. For the CDR3, the DNA is TGCGCCAGCAGCCAAATACTAAATCAGCCCCAGCATTTT.

The CDR3 protein is CASSPGGFEIKGYTF. The CDR3 bases are TGTGCCAGCAGCCCCGGCGGTTTTGAGATTAAAGGCTACACCTTC. The V call is TRBV5-6, the J call TRBJ1-2; unclear D gene. The length of the CDR3 is 15 residues. Looked up from germline, CDR1 is SGHDT and CDR2 is YYEEEE. Trimming removed 4 bases from V and 8 bases from J, with 21 bases in between.

This rearrangement joins TRBV7-8 to TRBJ2-4, with 8 bases identical to TRBD2. V gave up 4 bases and J gave up 2 bases; unmatched junction bases: 10. Germline CDR1 and CDR2: SGHVS and FQNEAQ. This CDR3 is built from 17 residues. The CDR3 sequence is CASSSAGRGASKNIQYF. CDR3 DNA: TGTGCCAGCAGCTCGGCAGGGCGGGGGGCTTCCAAAAACATTCAGTACTTC.

In the case of this clonotype: One junction end does not reproduce the germline sequence, and a read error may be involved. This rearrangement joins TRBV4-1 to TRBJ1-3; no definite D call. Germline V gene data show CDR1 as MGHRA and CDR2 as YSYEKL. The CDR3 runs 15 residues. Written as DNA, the CDR3 is TGCGCCAGCAGCCACGTGATCGTCAGTGGAAACACCACATATTTT. Amino acid sequence: CASSHVIVSGNTTYF.

This clonotype was found a few times. The chain is built from TRBV5-1 and TRBJ2-7; weak D call: TRBD1 (5 bases). Trimming stripped 0 bases from V and 7 bases from J, with 14 bases between. Germline values: CDR1 SGHRS, CDR2 YFSETQ. This CDR3 has 14 amino acids. DNA for the CDR3: TGCGCCAGCAGCTTGGGACAGCCCTACGAAGAGCAGTACTTC. This encodes CASSLGQPYEEQYF.